Given below is one TCR beta chain in context. The target antigen is unknown. Treatment here: oral pan-JAK inhibitor, 5-10 mg twice daily. The study team obtained lesional scalp punch biopsies and peripheral blood from alopecia areata patients. RNA was isolated and reverse transcribed to cDNA, the sequencing template. The assay was immunoSEQ multiplex PCR, and TCRdb's table has in-frame clones only and misses some. The sample carries about 180,000 clones, 51% recorded once. These data originate in a study of CD8+ T cells in alopecia areata. Background on the study: Twice daily, treated patients received 5 to 10 mg of oral tofacitinib.

Study-wide results and limits: Scalp repertoires also include resident alphabeta T cells from normal skin. Significant decreases in scalp clonality and expanded CD8+ clones followed tofacitinib treatment.

Germline loops: CDR1 SEHNR, CDR2 FQNEAQ (reference sequence). Trimming stripped 4 bases from V and 2 bases from J, with 14 bases between. The CDR3 contains 15 residues. Sequencing was performed on CD8+ T cells sorted from blood, taken around week 54, from a patient treated with tofacitinib. V usage is TRBV7-9 and J usage is TRBJ1-2; D uncertain. This sequence was found in a human donor with alopecia areata. CDR3 loop: CASSSNSEVNYGYTF. The DNA of the CDR3 is TGTGCCAGCAGCTCTAACAGTGAGGTGAACTATGGCTACACCTTC.